This is a list of T cell receptor beta chains from one sample in a study of blood T cell repertoires in COVID-19. Method: immunoSEQ multiplex PCR; TCRdb's copy keeps in-frame clones and lacks some. The sample lists approximately 390,000 clones, around 87% occurring once. Material for sequencing was peripheral blood. The receptors shown here come from a woman aged 60-70 years with COVID-19, enrolled during active disease. Both conserved end residues are part of each CDR3. The D gene is left open where the match is weak.

>TRBV30|TRBD1|TRBJ1-2
TGTGCCTGTACCGGGACAGCCGTTGGAGCCTACACCTTC
CACTGTAVGAYTF
>TRBV4-2|TRBD1|TRBJ2-6
TGTGCCAGCAGCCAAGATCGTATGACAGGGAATAACCCCGCTTCCACTGGGGCCAACGTCCTGACTTTC
CASSQDRMTGNNPASTGANVLTF
>TRBV7-9|-|TRBJ1-1
TGTGCCAGCAGCCCAACGACAGTCTCACCCGAAGCTTTCTTT
CASSPTTVSPEAFF
>TRBV20-1|-|TRBJ1-2
TGCAGTGGGGACTCTGGGAATGGCTACACCTTC
CSGDSGNGYTF
>TRBV5-1|-|TRBJ2-1
TGCGCCAGCTCCCTCGTGGCTGAGCAGTTCTTC
CASSLVAEQFF
>TRBV11-2|TRBD1|TRBJ1-2
TGTGCCAGCAGCTGGACGCGGACAGGGGCGTCGGGGATCTATGGCTACACCTTC
CASSWTRTGASGIYGYTF
>TRBV10-1|-|TRBJ2-3
TGCGCCAGCAGGGCCTCGGGACTCATCACAGATACGCAGTATTTT
CASRASGLITDTQYF
>TRBV6-6|TRBD2|TRBJ2-1
TGTGCCAGCAGAGGGCGGGGGGCAACCAATGAGCAGTTCTTC
CASRGRGATNEQFF
>TRBV2|-|TRBJ1-1
TGTGCCAGCAGCGGCCAGGGGAACACTGAAGCTTTCTTT
CASSGQGNTEAFF
>TRBV11-2|-|TRBJ2-7
TGTGCCAGCAGCCCCGGGAAGGAATCCGAGCAGTACTTC
CASSPGKESEQYF
>TRBV6-5|TRBD2|TRBJ2-3
TGTGCCAGCACCACTAGCGGGGTTGGAGGAAATACGCAGTATTTT
CASTTSGVGGNTQYF
>TRBV14|-|TRBJ1-6
TGTGCCAGCAGCCAAGAGCTTTCGGGTAATTCACCCCTCCACTTT
CASSQELSGNSPLHF
>TRBV6-6|TRBD2|TRBJ2-3
TGTGCCAGCAGTCAGACTAGCCTTAGCACAGATACGCAGTATTTT
CASSQTSLSTDTQYF
>TRBV29-1|TRBD1|TRBJ1-5
TGCAGCGCAGCCGGGACAGGTAATCAGCCCCAGCATTTT
CSAAGTGNQPQHF
>TRBV29-1|-|TRBJ1-1
TGCAGCGTTGAAGTCGCAGAGAACACTGAAGCTTTCTTT
CSVEVAENTEAFF
>TRBV2|-|TRBJ2-7
TGTGCCAGCAGTGAGGGGACTCCTCCCTACGAGCAGTACTTC
CASSEGTPPYEQYF
>TRBV4-1|TRBD1|TRBJ1-4
TGCGCCAGCAAACCCGACAGGGTTAACGATAAACTGTTTTTT
CASKPDRVNDKLFF
>TRBV4-2|TRBD1|TRBJ1-4
TGTGCCAGCAGCCGGGGACAGGGTACAGAAAAACTGTTTTTT
CASSRGQGTEKLFF
>TRBV7-2|TRBD1|TRBJ1-2
TGTGCCAGCAGCATTTCCGGGACAGGGTTTTATGGCTACACCTTC
CASSISGTGFYGYTF